The clone carrying this TCR beta chain was observed once. The sample comes from a study of OX40 agonist ivuxolimab in advanced cancers. Study context: Partial responses occurred in Three dose-escalation patients, one with hepatocellular carcinoma and two with cutaneous melanoma.

Drawing of blood for sampling happened at baseline, at cycle 4 day 1, and at cycle 7 day 1. TCRdb's table, derived via immunoSEQ multiplex PCR, lists solely in-frame clones and lacks some. The table records some 45,000 clones, around 87% of them present only once. Germline V gene lookup returns CDR1 SGDLS and CDR2 YYNGEE. The CDR3 covers 15 residues. The V end lost 2 bases, the J end lost 8 bases, and 19 bases lay between the germline ends. The chain couples TRBV9 to TRBJ1-1; D may be TRBD1 (6 bases). Material: CD4+ or CD8+ T cells sorted from blood, obtained in a trial of the OX40 agonist ivuxolimab. The source of this sequence is an adult with an advanced solid tumor such as melanoma, head and neck, liver or kidney cancer. The CDR3 sequence is CASSVEPQGLQEAFF. In DNA, the CDR3 is TGTGCCAGCAGCGTGGAACCACAGGGTCTCCAAGAAGCTTTCTTT.